This T cell receptor beta chain originates from a study of CXCR3-negative and CXCR3-positive naive CD8 T cells. Study summary: Total TRB output reached 130 million or so reads, about 1.5 +/- 0.3 million per library. The study's findings and limits: The study found that naive CXCR3-negative and CXCR3-positive cells shared TRBV-TRBJ usage, while memory cells differed. Compared with CXCR3-negative naive cells, CXCR3-positive naive cells showed more hydrophobic TRB CDR3s.

Naive CD8+ T cells displayed a CD45RO-CCR7+CD27+CD95- phenotype. With regard to this clonotype: What it binds is unknown.

The germline V gene encodes CDR1 SQVTM and CDR2 ANQGSEA. CDR3 length: 13 residues. Libraries were UMI-labeled 5' RACE TRB cDNA. For each CDR3 protein, TCRdb gives one entry from its re-call of the 5' RACE reads, without DNA. Its listing shows some 140,000 distinct CDR3 sequences. The chain carries TRBV29-1 and TRBJ1-2; TCRdb gives TRBD1 as the D gene, but with no DNA this cannot be confirmed. This TCR was sampled from a human donor in good health. Some clones in this sample may be carry-over from other donors' samples. Sequencing was done on a sample of naive CXCR3+ CD8+ T cells from blood. Described subset: CD45RO-CCR7+CD27+CD95- naive CD8+ T cells expressing CXCR3 (TNR3+). The CDR3 loop reads CSSLEGATYGYTF.